This T cell receptor (beta chain) was retrieved from a study of technical replicates of blood from a handful of donors. Germline V gives CDR1 SNHLY, CDR2 FYNNEI. The CDR3 contains 16 residues. The V end was cut by 7 bases, the J end by 2 bases, with 21 bases between. TCRdb's table, derived via immunoSEQ multiplex PCR, lists solely in-frame clones and lacks some. The repertoire holds approximately 82,000 clones, around 90% seen once, with about 0.38% in the top ten. This clonotype was obtained from a human donor in good health. Some clones in this sample may be carry-over from other donors' samples. The specimen was T cells isolated from PBMCs. This chain links TRBV2 with TRBJ2-7; TRBD2 is a possible D gene (6 bases). CDR3 region: CASTWDSQAGPYEQYF. CDR3 sequence (DNA): TGTGCCAGCACCTGGGACTCCCAGGCCGGTCCCTACGAGCAGTACTTC.